The rows below give T cell receptor beta chains drawn from one sample of a study of T cell repertoires in cytomegalovirus infection. Using its own MiXCR run on the reads, TCRdb lists one record per CDR3 protein. The sample shows fewer than 550,000 distinct CDR3 sequences, 30% to 40% of them seen only once. The sequencing input was PBMCs. The receptors stem from a human donor in good health (CMV status not recorded). Some clones in this sample may be carry-over from other donors' samples. Both conserved end residues are part of each CDR3. Fields, in order: CDR3 DNA, CDR3 protein, D gene, clone size, V gene, J gene. D genes are given only for firm matches. Expanded clones get a size class; other rows say once, few or many, or leave the size out.

TGTGCCAGTAGTTTTGGTGTAAATTCACCCCTCCACTTT	CASSFGVNSPLHF	-	-	TRBV19	TRBJ1-6
TGTGCCAGCAGTTATGGGCTAGCGGGGAGCACAGATACGCAGTATTTT	CASSYGLAGSTDTQYF	TRBD2	many	TRBV6-2/TRBV6-3	TRBJ2-3
TGTGCCAGCAGCTTATGGGATTCCAGGGCTCGTGAAGCTTTCTTT	CASSLWDSRAREAFF	-	-	TRBV11-2	TRBJ1-1
TGTGCCAGCAGCCAGTACCCCAGCGGGGGGGCTAATGAGCAGTTCTTC	CASSQYPSGGANEQFF	TRBD2	-	TRBV7-6	TRBJ2-1
TGCGCCAGCAGCTTGTTAGGACAGGGACGGTTCGGGAACACTGAAGCTTTCTTT	CASSLLGQGRFGNTEAFF	TRBD1	few	TRBV5-1	TRBJ1-1
TGCGCCAGCAGCCAAGAGGGGGGACAGGGTTCTCCAGATACGCAGTATTTT	CASSQEGGQGSPDTQYF	TRBD1	few	TRBV4-1	TRBJ2-3
TGTGCCAGCAGCCCTCGACTAGCGGCTAACACCGGGGAGCTGTTTTTT	CASSPRLAANTGELFF	TRBD2	many	TRBV7-2	TRBJ2-2
TGCAGTGCCCCTACCGGGACCAACTACGAGCAGTACTTC	CSAPTGTNYEQYF	-	-	TRBV20-1	TRBJ2-7
TGTGCCAGCAGCTTAACGGGGGGCGCGGACTTCTACACCTTC	CASSLTGGADFYTF	-	-	TRBV7-8	TRBJ1-2
TGTGCCAGCAGCTTAAGCGACAGATTTTACGAGCAGTACTTC	CASSLSDRFYEQYF	-	many	TRBV7-6	TRBJ2-7
TGTGCCAGCAGTCTCCTCGGACAGCCTATGAACACTGAAGCTTTCTTT	CASSLLGQPMNTEAFF	-	-	TRBV6-5	TRBJ1-1
TGCAGTGCTCAACGACAGGCCCGCTACGAGCAGTACTTC	CSAQRQARYEQYF	-	few	TRBV20-1	TRBJ2-7
TGCAGCGGCTTAATGGGACTAGCGGGTAATGAGCAGTTCTTC	CSGLMGLAGNEQFF	TRBD2	few	TRBV29-1	TRBJ2-1
TGTGCCAGCAGTGGGGAAACCTACGAGCAGTACTTC	CASSGETYEQYF	-	few	TRBV28	TRBJ2-7
TGTGCCAGCAGCAAACAGGGGGCTTCCTCCTACGAGCAGTACTTC	CASSKQGASSYEQYF	TRBD1	many	TRBV5-4	TRBJ2-7
TGTGCCAGCAGCTGGCGGGGATCCTACGAGCAGTACTTC	CASSWRGSYEQYF	-	-	TRBV5-4	TRBJ2-7
TGTGCCAGCACCCATGCAGGGAAGCGAGCCAAAAACATTCAGTACTTC	CASTHAGKRAKNIQYF	-	-	TRBV14	TRBJ2-4
TGTGCCAGCAGCCCAGGACTAGCGGGGTACACAGATACGCAGTATTTT	CASSPGLAGYTDTQYF	TRBD2	-	TRBV7-6	TRBJ2-3
TGTGCCAGCAGCCCTCCGGGTAGGGGTGAGCAGTTCTTC	CASSPPGRGEQFF	-	many	TRBV7-6	TRBJ2-1
TGTGCCAGCGGTCTTTATGATACGCAGTATTTT	CASGLYDTQYF	-	-	TRBV28	TRBJ2-3
TGTGCCAGCAGTAGGACAATTAACTATGGCTACACCTTC	CASSRTINYGYTF	-	once	TRBV28	TRBJ1-2
TGTGCCAGCAGCTTATTCGACAGGGGAACTGAAGCTTTCTTT	CASSLFDRGTEAFF	TRBD1	-	TRBV7-2	TRBJ1-1
TGTGCCAGCTCACCGGGGACAGGTCGTGAAGCTTTCTTT	CASSPGTGREAFF	TRBD1	-	TRBV18	TRBJ1-1
TGTGCCAGCAGCCCTCGGGGGACAAATCAGTACTTC	CASSPRGTNQYF	-	-	TRBV5-6	TRBJ2-7
TGTGCCAGCAGCTTGGGACAGCCCTCCTACAATGAGCAGTTCTTC	CASSLGQPSYNEQFF	TRBD1	many	TRBV7-2	TRBJ2-1
TGTGCCAGCACCGAAAATATCGGGACAGGGGGCTATGGCTACACCTTC	CASTENIGTGGYGYTF	TRBD1	many	TRBV12-3/TRBV12-4	TRBJ1-2
TGTGCCAGCAAACTCGGACAGAGCAATCAGCCCCAGCATTTT	CASKLGQSNQPQHF	-	-	TRBV19	TRBJ1-5
TGTGCCAGCAGAACCGGGACAAGGAATGAGCAGTTCTTC	CASRTGTRNEQFF	-	-	TRBV6-2/TRBV6-3	TRBJ2-1
TGTGCCAGCAGTTCCAGACAGCAACAAGAGACCCAGTACTTC	CASSSRQQQETQYF	-	-	TRBV28	TRBJ2-5